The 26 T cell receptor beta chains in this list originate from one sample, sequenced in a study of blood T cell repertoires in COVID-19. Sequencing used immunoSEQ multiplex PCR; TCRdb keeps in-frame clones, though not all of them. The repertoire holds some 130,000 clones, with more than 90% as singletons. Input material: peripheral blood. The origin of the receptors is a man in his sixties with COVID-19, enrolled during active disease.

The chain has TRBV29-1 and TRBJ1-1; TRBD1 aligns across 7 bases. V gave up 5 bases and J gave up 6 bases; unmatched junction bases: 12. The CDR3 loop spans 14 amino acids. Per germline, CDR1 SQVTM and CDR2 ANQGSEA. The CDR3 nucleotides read TGCAGCGTTCCCCGGACAGGAATGGCCGCTGAAGCTTTCTTT. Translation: CSVPRTGMAAEAFF.

The CDR3 loop is CASSQDYRGGNTGELFF. In nucleotides, the CDR3 is TGCGCCAGCAGCCAAGATTACCGGGGGGGTAACACCGGGGAGCTGTTTTTT. The rearrangement links TRBV4-3 to TRBJ2-2; 8 nucleotides agree with TRBD2. Germline assignment: CDR1 LGHNA and CDR2 YSLEER. The CDR3 has 17 amino acids. Unmatched junction bases numbered 5, after V lost 0 bases and J lost 2 bases.

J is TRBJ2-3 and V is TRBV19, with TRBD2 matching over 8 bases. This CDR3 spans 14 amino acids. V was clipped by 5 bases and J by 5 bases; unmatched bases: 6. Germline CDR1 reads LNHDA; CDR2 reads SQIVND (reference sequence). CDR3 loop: CASSPREGQDTQYF. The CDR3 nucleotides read TGTGCCAGTAGTCCCCGGGAGGGACAAGATACGCAGTATTTT.

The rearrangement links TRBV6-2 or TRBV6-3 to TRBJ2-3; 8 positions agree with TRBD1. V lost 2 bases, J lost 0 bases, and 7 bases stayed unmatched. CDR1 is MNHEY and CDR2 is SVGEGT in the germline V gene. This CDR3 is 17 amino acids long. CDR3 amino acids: CASSYPEGQDSTDTQYF. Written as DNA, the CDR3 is TGTGCCAGCAGTTACCCCGAGGGACAGGATAGCACAGATACGCAGTATTTT.

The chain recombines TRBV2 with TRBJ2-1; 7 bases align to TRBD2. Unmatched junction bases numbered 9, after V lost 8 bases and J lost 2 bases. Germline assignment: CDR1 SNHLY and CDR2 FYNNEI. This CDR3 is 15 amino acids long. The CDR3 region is CASALLAGAYNEQFF. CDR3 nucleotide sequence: TGTGCCAGCGCTCTTCTGGCGGGAGCCTACAATGAGCAGTTCTTC.

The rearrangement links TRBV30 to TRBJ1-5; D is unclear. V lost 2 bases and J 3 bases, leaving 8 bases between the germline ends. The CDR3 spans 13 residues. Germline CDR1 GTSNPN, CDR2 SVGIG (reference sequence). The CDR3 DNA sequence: TGTGCCTGGAGTCGGAGTTCCAATCAGCCCCAGCATTTT. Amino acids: CAWSRSSNQPQHF.

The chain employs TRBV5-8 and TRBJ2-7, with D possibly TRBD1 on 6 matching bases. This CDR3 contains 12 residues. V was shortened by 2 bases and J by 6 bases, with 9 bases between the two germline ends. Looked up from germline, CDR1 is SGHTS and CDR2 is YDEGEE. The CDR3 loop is CASSFDRFEQYF. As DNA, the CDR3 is TGTGCCAGCAGCTTCGACAGGTTCGAGCAGTACTTC.

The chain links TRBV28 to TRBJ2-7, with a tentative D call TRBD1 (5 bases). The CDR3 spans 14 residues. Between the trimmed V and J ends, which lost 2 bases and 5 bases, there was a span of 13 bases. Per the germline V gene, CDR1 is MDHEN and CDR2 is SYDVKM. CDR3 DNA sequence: TGTGCCAGCAGTTTAAATAGCCAGGGTCACGAGCAGTACTTC. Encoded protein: CASSLNSQGHEQYF.

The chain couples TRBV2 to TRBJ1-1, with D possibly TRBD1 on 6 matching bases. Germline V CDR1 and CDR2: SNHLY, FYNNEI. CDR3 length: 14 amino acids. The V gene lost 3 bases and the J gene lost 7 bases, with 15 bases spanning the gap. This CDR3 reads CASSETRGADEAFF. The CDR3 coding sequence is TGTGCCAGCAGTGAGACCAGGGGAGCGGATGAAGCTTTCTTT.

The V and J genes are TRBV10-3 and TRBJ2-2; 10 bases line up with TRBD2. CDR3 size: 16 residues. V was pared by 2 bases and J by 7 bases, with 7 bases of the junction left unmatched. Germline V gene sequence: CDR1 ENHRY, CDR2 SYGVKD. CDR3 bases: TGTGCCATCAGTGAGGGAGCGGGAGGGAGCAGCGGGGAGCTGTTTTTT. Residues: CAISEGAGGSSGELFF.

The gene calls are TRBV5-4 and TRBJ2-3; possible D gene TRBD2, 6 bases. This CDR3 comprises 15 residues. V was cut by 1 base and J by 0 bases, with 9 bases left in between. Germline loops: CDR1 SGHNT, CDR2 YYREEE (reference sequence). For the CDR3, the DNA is TGTGCCAGCAGCTTGTGGGAGGTTAGCACAGATACGCAGTATTTT. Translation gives CASSLWEVSTDTQYF.

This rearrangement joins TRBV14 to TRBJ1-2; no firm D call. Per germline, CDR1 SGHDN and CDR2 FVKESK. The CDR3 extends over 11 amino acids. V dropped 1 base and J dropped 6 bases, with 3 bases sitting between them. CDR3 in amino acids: CASSQGHGYTF. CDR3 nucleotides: TGTGCCAGCAGCCAAGGGCATGGCTACACCTTC.

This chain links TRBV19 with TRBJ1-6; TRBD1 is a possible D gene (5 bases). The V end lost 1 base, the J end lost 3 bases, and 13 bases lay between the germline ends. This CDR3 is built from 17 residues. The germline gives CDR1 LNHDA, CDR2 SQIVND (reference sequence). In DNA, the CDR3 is TGTGCCAGTAGTATAGCAAGGGGTAAATACTATAATTCACCCCTCCACTTT. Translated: CASSIARGKYYNSPLHF. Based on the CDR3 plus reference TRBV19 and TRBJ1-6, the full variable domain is DGGITQSPKYLFRKEGQNVTLSCEQNLNHDAMYWYRQDPGQGLRLIYYSQIVNDFQKGDIAEGYSVSREKKESFPLTVTSAQKNPTAFYLCASSIARGKYYNSPLHFGNGTRLTVT.

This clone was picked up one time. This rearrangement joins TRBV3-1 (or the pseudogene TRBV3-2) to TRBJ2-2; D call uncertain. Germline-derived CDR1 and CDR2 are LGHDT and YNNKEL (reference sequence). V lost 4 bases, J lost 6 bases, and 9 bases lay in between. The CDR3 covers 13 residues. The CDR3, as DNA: TGTGCCAGCAGCCCCATAGTCGCCGGGGAGCTGTTTTTT. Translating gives CASSPIVAGELFF.

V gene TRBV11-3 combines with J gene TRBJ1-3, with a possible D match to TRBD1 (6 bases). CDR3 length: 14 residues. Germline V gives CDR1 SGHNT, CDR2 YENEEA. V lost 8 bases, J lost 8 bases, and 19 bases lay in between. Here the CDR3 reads CASGSGVWQDTIYF. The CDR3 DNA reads TGTGCCAGCGGCTCAGGGGTGTGGCAAGACACCATATATTTT. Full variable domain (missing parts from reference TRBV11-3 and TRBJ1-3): EAGVVQSPRYKIIEKKQPVAFWCNPISGHNTLYWYLQNLGQGPELLIRYENEEAVDDSQLPKDRFSAERLKGVDSTLKIQPAELGDSAVYLCASGSGVWQDTIYFGEGSWLTVV.

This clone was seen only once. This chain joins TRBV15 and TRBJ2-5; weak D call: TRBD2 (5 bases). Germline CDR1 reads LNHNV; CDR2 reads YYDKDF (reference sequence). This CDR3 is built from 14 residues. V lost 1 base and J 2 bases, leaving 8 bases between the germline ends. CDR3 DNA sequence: TGTGCCACCAGCAGAGGACGGACTCAAGAGACCCAGTACTTC. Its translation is CATSRGRTQETQYF.

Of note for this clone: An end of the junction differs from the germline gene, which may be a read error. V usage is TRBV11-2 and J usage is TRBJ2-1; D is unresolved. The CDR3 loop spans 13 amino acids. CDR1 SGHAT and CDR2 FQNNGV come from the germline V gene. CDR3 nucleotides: TGTGCCAGCAGCGTAGATAGCCTCAATGAGCAGTTCTTC. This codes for CASSVDSLNEQFF.

CDR3 nucleotide sequence: TGTGCCAGCAGCTCCGACAGGGGGGACGCAACTAATGAAAAACTGTTTTTT. Translated, it gives CASSSDRGDATNEKLFF. The chain carries TRBV28 and TRBJ1-4; TRBD1 matches 9 bases. V dropped 6 bases and J dropped 0; count of bases not matched to a gene: 8. In germline, CDR1 is MDHEN, CDR2 SYDVKM. CDR3 length: 17 amino acids.

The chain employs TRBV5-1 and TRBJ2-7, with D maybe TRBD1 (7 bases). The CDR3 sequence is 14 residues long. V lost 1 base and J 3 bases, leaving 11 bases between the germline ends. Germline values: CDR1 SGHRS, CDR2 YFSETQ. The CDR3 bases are TGCGCCAGCAGCTTGTGGAGGGGGCACTACGAGCAGTACTTC. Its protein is CASSLWRGHYEQYF.

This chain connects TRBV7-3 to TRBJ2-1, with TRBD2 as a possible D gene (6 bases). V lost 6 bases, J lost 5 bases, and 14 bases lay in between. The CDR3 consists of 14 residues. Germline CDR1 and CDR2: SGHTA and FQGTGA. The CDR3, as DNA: TGTGCCAGCAGGGCGACTAGAAATCACAATGAGCAGTTCTTC. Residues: CASRATRNHNEQFF.

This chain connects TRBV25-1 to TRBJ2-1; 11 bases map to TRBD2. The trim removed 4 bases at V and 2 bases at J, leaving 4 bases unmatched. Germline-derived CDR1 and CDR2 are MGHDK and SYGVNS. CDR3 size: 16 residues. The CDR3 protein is CASSGYSGRAYNEQFF. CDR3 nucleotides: TGTGCCAGCAGTGGCTATAGCGGGAGGGCCTACAATGAGCAGTTCTTC.

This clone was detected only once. The CDR3 DNA reads as TGTGCCAGCACCCCCGGCCGAGGGCCTCTCACCTTC. This encodes CASTPGRGPLTF. The gene calls are TRBV7-3 and TRBJ1-2; unclear D gene. Trimming stripped 7 bases from V and 13 bases from J, with 19 bases between. CDR1 is SGHTA and CDR2 is FQGTGA in the germline V gene. This CDR3 contains 12 residues. Drawing the rest from reference TRBV7-3 and TRBJ1-2, the complete variable domain is GAGVSQTPSNKVTEKGKYVELRCDPISGHTALYWYRQSLGQGPEFLIYFQGTGAADDSGLPNDRFFAVRPEGSVSTLKIQRTERGDSAVYLCASTPGRGPLTFGSGTRLTVV.

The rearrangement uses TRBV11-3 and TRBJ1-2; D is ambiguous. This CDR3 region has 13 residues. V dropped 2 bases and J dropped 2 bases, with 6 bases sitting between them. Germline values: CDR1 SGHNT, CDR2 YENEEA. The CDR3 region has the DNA TGTGCCAGCAGCTTACCAGGAAACTATGGCTACACCTTC. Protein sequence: CASSLPGNYGYTF.

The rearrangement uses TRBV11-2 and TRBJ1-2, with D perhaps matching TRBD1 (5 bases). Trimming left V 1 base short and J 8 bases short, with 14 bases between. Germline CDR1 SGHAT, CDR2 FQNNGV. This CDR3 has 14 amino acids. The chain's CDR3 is CASSLARRARGYTF. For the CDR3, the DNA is TGTGCCAGCAGCTTAGCCCGCAGGGCGAGGGGCTACACCTTC.

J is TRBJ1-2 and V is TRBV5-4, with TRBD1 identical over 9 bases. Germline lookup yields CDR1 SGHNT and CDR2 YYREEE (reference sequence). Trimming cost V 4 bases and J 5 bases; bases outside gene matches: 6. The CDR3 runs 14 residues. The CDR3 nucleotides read TGTGCCAGCAGCCCCCGGGACAGGGTTTATGGCTACACCTTC. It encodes CASSPRDRVYGYTF.

In DNA form, the CDR3 reads TGTGCCAGCAGCTTAGGAGGGTACCAGCCCCAGCATTTT. This gives the protein CASSLGGYQPQHF. The chain carries TRBV11-2 and TRBJ1-5; D not resolved. This CDR3 spans 13 amino acids. The V gene's germline CDR1 is SGHAT and CDR2 FQNNGV. V was shortened by 1 base and J by 7 bases, with 8 bases between the two germline ends. Variable domain in full (rest from reference TRBV11-2 and TRBJ1-5): EAGVAQSPRYKIIEKRQSVAFWCNPISGHATLYWYQQILGQGPKLLIQFQNNGVVDDSQLPKDRFSAERLKGVDSTLKIQPAKLEDSAVYLCASSLGGYQPQHFGDGTRLSIL.